Listed below are T cell receptor beta chains from one sample, sequenced in a study of shared T cell receptors in the human thymus. The method was immunoSEQ multiplex PCR; TCRdb's version includes in-frame clones alone and lacks a portion of them. This table has about 660,000 clones, around 89% appearing once. These same records also appear under a second study, on human thymus T cells.

Material for sequencing was thymocytes. The receptors originated from a boy under two years old with a congenital heart defect. CDR3s include the opening cysteine and the closing phenylalanine or tryptophan. The D gene is left open where the match is weak. Some rows have no size entry. The others give once, few or many, or a class for an expanded clone.

.,TRBJ2-7,TRBV4-2,.,CASSQVKARSFEQYF,TGTGCCAGCAGCCAAGTAAAGGCTAGAAGCTTCGAGCAGTACTTC
.,TRBJ1-4,TRBV30,TRBD1,CAWIGGQGGRKLFF,TGTGCCTGGATCGGCGGACAGGGGGGCCGAAAACTGTTTTTT
.,TRBJ1-6,TRBV30,.,CAWSRFSSYNSPLHF,TGTGCCTGGAGTAGATTTAGCTCCTATAATTCACCCCTCCACTTT
.,TRBJ1-5,TRBV10-3,TRBD1,CAISQLPRDRRGNQPQHF,TGTGCCATCAGTCAGCTCCCAAGGGACAGGCGAGGGAATCAGCCCCAGCATTTT
.,TRBJ2-1,TRBV27,.,CASSTTGQGAASGRKDEQFF,TGTGCCAGCAGTACAACGGGACAGGGGGCCGCTAGCGGGAGGAAGGATGAGCAGTTCTTC
.,TRBJ2-7,TRBV6-1,TRBD2,CASSEAKTSGSSYGQYF,TGTGCCAGCAGTGAAGCGAAAACTAGCGGGAGCTCCTACGGGCAGTACTTC
.,TRBJ2-7,TRBV27,TRBD2,CASRDRTSGRPTSSYEQYF,TGTGCCAGCAGAGATCGGACTAGCGGGAGGCCTACGAGCTCCTACGAGCAGTACTTC
.,TRBJ1-5,TRBV19,TRBD1,CASSRLRTGDNQPQHF,TGTGCCAGTAGTAGATTGCGGACAGGGGATAATCAGCCCCAGCATTTT
.,TRBJ2-7,TRBV28,.,CASSPGIDDEQYF,TGTGCCAGCAGTCCAGGGATAGACGATGAGCAGTACTTC
few,TRBJ2-6,TRBV5-1,.,CASSLAVGADGANVLTF,TGCGCCAGCAGCTTGGCCGTAGGGGCGGATGGGGCCAACGTCCTGACTTTC
.,TRBJ2-6,TRBV15,.,CATSSRAASGANVLTF,TGTGCCACCAGCAGCAGGGCGGCCTCTGGGGCCAACGTCCTGACTTTC
.,TRBJ1-4,TRBV15,.,CATSRGKQGQREKLFF,TGTGCCACCAGCAGAGGCAAGCAGGGGCAGAGGGAAAAACTGTTTTTT
.,TRBJ2-7,TRBV27,.,CASSSRTSHLYEQYF,TGTGCCAGCAGTTCCCGAACTAGCCATCTCTACGAGCAGTACTTC
.,TRBJ1-2,TRBV9,TRBD1,CASSVGGTAYGYTF,TGTGCCAGCAGCGTAGGTGGGACAGCCTATGGCTACACCTTC
once,TRBJ1-5,TRBV6-5,.,CASRPGGPSNQPQHF,TGTGCCAGCAGACCGGGGGGTCCTAGCAATCAGCCCCAGCATTTT
once,TRBJ2-1,TRBV29-1,.,CSVDPQLRLIYNEQFF,TGCAGCGTTGACCCCCAACTCAGACTGATCTACAATGAGCAGTTCTTC
.,TRBJ1-1,TRBV25-1,.,CASSTTGVTEAFF,TGTGCCAGCAGTACCACGGGGGTGACTGAAGCTTTCTTT
.,TRBJ2-7,TRBV29-1,.,CSVHGGDLDRHYEQYF,TGCAGCGTCCACGGAGGGGACTTAGATCGGCACTACGAGCAGTACTTC
.,TRBJ2-7,TRBV30,.,CAWSGQSYEQYF,TGTGCCTGGAGCGGACAGTCCTACGAGCAGTACTTC
.,TRBJ2-5,TRBV6-1,.,CASSLQSQETQYF,TGTGCCAGCAGTTTACAGTCTCAAGAGACCCAGTACTTC
.,TRBJ2-3,TRBV29-1,.,CSVVAHLGGGTDTQYF,TGCAGCGTTGTAGCACATCTAGGCGGGGGCACAGATACGCAATATTTT
.,TRBJ2-2,TRBV10-2,TRBD2,CASSESSILAGKTGELFF,TGCGCCAGCAGTGAGTCGTCAATCCTAGCGGGAAAGACCGGGGAGCTGTTTTTT
.,TRBJ2-3,TRBV18,TRBD1,CASSNGQGAPDTQYF,TGTGCCAGCTCTAACGGACAGGGGGCTCCAGATACGCAGTATTTT
.,TRBJ2-5,TRBV7-2,.,CASRSGETQYF,TGTGCCAGCAGGTCGGGAGAGACCCAGTACTTC
.,TRBJ1-1,TRBV6-6,.,CASSLGHKEAFF,TGTGCCAGCAGCCTCGGACATAAGGAAGCTTTCTTT
.,TRBJ1-2,TRBV15,TRBD1,CATSRGQGADYGYTF,TGTGCCACCAGCAGAGGGCAGGGGGCAGACTATGGCTACACCTTC
.,TRBJ2-1,TRBV7-9,TRBD2,CASSLVGGRAPNEQFF,TGTGCCAGCAGCTTAGTGGGCGGGAGGGCCCCCAATGAGCAGTTCTTC
.,TRBJ1-4,TRBV9,TRBD1,CASSAGTGVNEKLFF,TGTGCCAGCAGCGCCGGGACAGGGGTTAATGAAAAACTGTTTTTT
.,TRBJ2-7,TRBV9,TRBD1,CASSGTGGQREQYF,TGTGCCAGCAGCGGGACAGGGGGCCAACGCGAGCAGTACTTC
.,TRBJ2-1,TRBV29-1,TRBD2,CSVGEWRREGKVSSYNEQFF,TGCAGCGTTGGGGAGTGGCGGCGGGAGGGGAAGGTTAGCTCCTACAATGAGCAGTTCTTC
.,TRBJ1-3,TRBV30,TRBD1,CAGNRGGNTIYF,TGTGCCGGGAACAGGGGAGGAAACACCATATATTTT
.,TRBJ2-1,TRBV9,.,CASSVVGCGECNEQFF,TGTGCCAGCAGCGTAGTAGGTTGCGGGGAGTGTAATGAGCAGTTCTTC
.,TRBJ2-7,TRBV28,.,CASSFIRRAPSEQYF,TGTGCCAGCAGTTTCATTCGCAGGGCTCCCAGCGAGCAGTACTTC
.,TRBJ2-7,TRBV19,.,CATKSDPGVGEQYF,TGTGCCACCAAATCGGACCCCGGGGTAGGAGAGCAGTACTTC
.,TRBJ2-1,TRBV6-5,TRBD2,CASSSGGLAGGNEQFF,TGTGCCAGCAGTTCCGGGGGACTAGCGGGGGGGAATGAGCAGTTCTTC
.,TRBJ2-3,TRBV4-1,.,CASSQDPAAGRTDTQYF,TGCGCCAGCAGCCAAGATCCCGCCGCGGGTCGGACAGATACGCAGTATTTT
.,TRBJ1-5,TRBV18,.,CASNTSSGKNQPQHF,TGTGCCAGCAATACCTCCTCGGGAAAGAATCAGCCCCAGCATTTT
.,TRBJ2-2,TRBV29-1,TRBD1,CSVGSGGPGELFF,TGCAGCGTTGGATCAGGGGGCCCCGGGGAGCTGTTTTTT
.,TRBJ2-1,TRBV7-8,TRBD1,CASSFRDRLNEQFF,TGTGCCAGCAGCTTCCGGGACAGGCTAAATGAGCAGTTCTTC
.,TRBJ1-4,TRBV10-3,.,CAISELAGADEKLFF,TGTGCCATCAGTGAGTTGGCAGGGGCGGATGAAAAACTGTTTTTT